These 29 T cell receptor beta chains were all obtained from the same sample, sequenced in a study of blood T cell repertoires in COVID-19. TCRdb's table, derived via immunoSEQ multiplex PCR, lists solely in-frame clones and lacks some. The table lists under 400,000 clones, about 90% of them singletons. The sequencing input was peripheral blood. The origin of the receptors is a woman younger than 45 with COVID-19, enrolled during active disease.

This clone was seen more than once but under ten times. The rearrangement joins TRBV6-6 to TRBJ1-5; D ambiguous. In germline, CDR1 is MNHNY, CDR2 SVGAGI (reference sequence). Between the trimmed V and J ends, which lost 7 bases and 7 bases, there was a span of 11 bases. The CDR3 loop spans 12 amino acids. The CDR3 protein is CASTHERQPQHF. The CDR3 DNA follows: TGTGCCAGCACCCACGAGAGACAGCCCCAGCATTTT.

The chain links TRBV6-1 to TRBJ1-2; the D gene is possibly TRBD1 (6 bases). Germline V gene data show CDR1 as MNHNS and CDR2 as SASEGT. The CDR3 loop spans 13 amino acids. Trimming removed 6 bases at V and 5 bases at J, with 13 bases between. CDR3 nucleotide sequence: TGTGCCAGCAGGGAACACAGGGAATATGGCTACACCTTC. Translating it yields CASREHREYGYTF.

The CDR3 is CASSLDGGSYTGELFF. CDR3 coding DNA: TGCGCCAGCAGCTTGGACGGGGGGTCTTACACCGGGGAGCTGTTTTTT. The genes are TRBV5-1 and TRBJ2-2; 7 positions match TRBD2. V shed 0 bases and J 3 bases; nucleotides not matched to a gene: 5. Looked up from germline, CDR1 is SGHRS and CDR2 is YFSETQ. The CDR3 totals 16 residues.

The chain links TRBV5-6 to TRBJ1-1; 7 bases agree with TRBD1. The germline V gene encodes CDR1 SGHDT and CDR2 YYEEEE. Losses at the gene ends were 5 bases for V and 6 bases for J; bases not matched to a gene: 7. The CDR3 sequence is 13 residues long. CDR3 nucleotides: TGTGCCAGCAGTCGGACAGGTAGGGCTGAAGCTTTCTTT. The encoded protein is CASSRTGRAEAFF.

This rearrangement joins TRBV24-1 to TRBJ2-1, with 13 positions matching TRBD2. The germline V gene has CDR1 KGHDR and CDR2 SFDVKD. J was trimmed by 2 bases and V by 7 bases; bases with no gene match: 1. The CDR3 runs to 15 residues. CDR3 coding DNA: TGTGCCACCAGAGGGACTAGCGGGACCTACAATGAGCAGTTCTTC. Its translation: CATRGTSGTYNEQFF.

The J gene is TRBJ2-3, the V gene TRBV4-2; 11 bases agree with TRBD2. The CDR3 is 18 residues long. Germline assignment: CDR1 LGHNA and CDR2 YNFKEQ. The J segment lost 0 bases and the V segment lost 0 bases, leaving 5 bases of the junction unmatched. CDR3 nucleotide sequence: TGTGCCAGCAGCCAAGAGAGGGGACTAGCGGTTAGCACAGATACGCAGTATTTT. Protein: CASSQERGLAVSTDTQYF.

The V gene is TRBV4-2, the J gene TRBJ2-7; no definite D call. The CDR3 spans 15 residues. The germline V and J ends were trimmed by 0 bases and 3 bases, with 12 bases remaining between them. Looked up from germline, CDR1 is LGHNA and CDR2 is YNFKEQ. CDR3 bases: TGTGCCAGCAGCCAAGATACCCCCGAGTACTACGAGCAGTACTTC. It codes for CASSQDTPEYYEQYF.

This clone appeared once. This chain connects TRBV5-1 to TRBJ2-7, with TRBD1 matching over 7 bases. Looked up from germline, CDR1 is SGHRS and CDR2 is YFSETQ. V lost 4 bases, J lost 8 bases, and 18 bases stayed unmatched. The CDR3 sequence is 16 residues long. CDR3 coding DNA: TGCGCCAGCAGCGTAAGCGACCGGGACAGCTCTACGCAGCAGTACTTC. Translated, it gives CASSVSDRDSSTQQYF.

This chain links TRBV5-1 with TRBJ2-5; TRBD1 is a possible D gene (6 bases). In germline, CDR1 is SGHRS, CDR2 YFSETQ. This CDR3 comprises 16 residues. V lost 4 bases to trimming and J lost 3 bases, with 19 bases between them. For the CDR3, the DNA is TGCGCCAGCAGCCCAGTAACAGGGCACGGAGAAGAGACCCAGTACTTC. This encodes CASSPVTGHGEETQYF.

CDR3 coding DNA: TGCGCCAGCAGCCAAGACTCGGGCCCCGGAGGCGATCAGCCCCAGCATTTT. Its protein product is CASSQDSGPGGDQPQHF. The rearrangement links TRBV4-3 to TRBJ1-5; D is unclear. V was cut by 0 bases and J by 5 bases, with 17 bases left in between. CDR1 is LGHNA and CDR2 is YSLEER in the germline V gene. The CDR3 sequence is 17 residues long.

The chain couples TRBV6-1 to TRBJ1-6; a possible D gene is TRBD1 (6 bases). Trimming stripped 0 bases from V and 7 bases from J, with 16 bases between. Germline-derived CDR1 and CDR2 are MNHNS and SASEGT. This CDR3 is built from 17 residues. CDR3 nucleotide sequence: TGTGCCAGCAGTGAAGCGCTCGGGGGGCTTAGGAATTCACCCCTCCACTTT. Translating it yields CASSEALGGLRNSPLHF.

The chain carries TRBV3-1 (or the pseudogene TRBV3-2) and TRBJ2-3; D possibly corresponds to TRBD2 (5 bases). V shed 1 base and J shed 2 bases, with 7 bases lying between them. This CDR3 has 14 residues. CDR1 is LGHDT and CDR2 is YNNKEL in the germline V gene (reference sequence). The CDR3 DNA reads TGTGCCAGCAGCCAAGCGGGGTTCACAGATACGCAGTATTTT. It is translated as CASSQAGFTDTQYF.

This sequence joins TRBV29-1 and TRBJ1-3, with 8 bases that match TRBD1. Germline lookup yields CDR1 SQVTM and CDR2 ANQGSEA. V lost 2 bases and J lost 4; bases outside the gene matches: 4. The CDR3 contains 14 residues. This chain's CDR3 is CSVEYRGYGNTIYF. The CDR3 bases are TGCAGCGTTGAATACAGGGGGTACGGAAACACCATATATTTT.

On this clone itself: Within the sample, other DNA sequences also encode this same CDR3. V and J are TRBV5-1 and TRBJ1-1; D not resolved. The V end was cut by 1 base, the J end by 2 bases, with 6 bases between. The CDR3 spans 13 residues. CDR1 and CDR2 from the germline V gene are SGHRS and YFSETQ. CDR3 protein: CASSLTANTEAFF. CDR3 in DNA: TGCGCCAGCAGCTTGACTGCAAACACTGAAGCTTTCTTT.

Note on this clone: At one end the junction does not follow the germline gene, possibly because of a read error. The genes are TRBV30 and TRBJ1-2; D perhaps matches TRBD1 (5 bases). The CDR3 totals 15 residues. Germline-derived CDR1 and CDR2 are GTSNPN and SVGIG (reference sequence). The CDR3 bases are TGTGCCTTGGCCTCCGTGGAGACAGCTAATTATGGCTACACCTTC. Amino acid sequence: CALASVETANYGYTF.

V and J are TRBV6-2 or TRBV6-3 and TRBJ2-7; D is perhaps TRBD2 (6 bases). Germline CDR1 MNHEY, CDR2 SVGEGT. The CDR3 consists of 16 residues. With 2 bases removed from V and 11 bases from J, the gap between germline ends came to 25 bases. The CDR3 loop reads CASSYPDSSGTGRKYF. CDR3 in DNA: TGTGCCAGCAGTTACCCAGATTCCTCAGGAACGGGGAGGAAGTACTTC.

This chain uses TRBV5-1 with TRBJ2-1, with 11 bases aligning to TRBD2. Germline CDR1 SGHRS, CDR2 YFSETQ. Trimming cost V 0 bases and J 7 bases; bases outside gene matches: 6. The CDR3 covers 16 residues. CDR3 residues: CASSLGLAGGLNEQFF. The CDR3 nucleotides are TGCGCCAGCAGCTTGGGGCTAGCGGGAGGTCTAAATGAGCAGTTCTTC.

DNA of the CDR3: TGTGCCAGCAGTTACTCGACCCTTCACGGGGAGACCCAGTACTTC. Translated, it gives CASSYSTLHGETQYF. The V gene is TRBV6-5, the J gene TRBJ2-5; D gene unclear. Trimming removed 0 bases at V and 5 bases at J, with 13 bases between. Germline assignment: CDR1 MNHEY and CDR2 SVGAGI. CDR3 length: 15 amino acids.

The chain employs TRBV5-5 and TRBJ1-6; the D gene is possibly TRBD1 (5 bases). Per the germline V gene, CDR1 is SGHKS and CDR2 is YYEKEE (reference sequence). The CDR3 contains 15 residues. The V end lost 0 bases, the J end lost 9 bases, and 13 bases lay between the germline ends. The CDR3 loop is CASSLGRAVSSPLHF. DNA of the CDR3: TGTGCCAGCAGCTTGGGCAGGGCCGTTAGTTCACCCCTCCACTTT.

In nucleotides, the CDR3 is TGTGCCAGCAAGGAGGGTCAGAGCGCCCAGTACTTC. Its translation is CASKEGQSAQYF. This chain uses TRBV2 with TRBJ2-5; possible D gene TRBD2, 6 bases. Trimming took 7 bases from V and 9 from J, leaving 15 bases between them. CDR3 length: 12 residues. Germline CDR1 SNHLY, CDR2 FYNNEI.

The rearrangement uses TRBV6-5 and TRBJ2-7, with TRBD2 matching 7 bases. V was clipped by 7 bases and J by 2 bases; unmatched bases: 8. This CDR3 region has 14 residues. Germline CDR1 is MNHEY and CDR2 is SVGAGI. The CDR3 loop is CASNGGRGAYEQYF. The CDR3 coding sequence is TGTGCCAGCAATGGCGGGAGAGGGGCCTACGAGCAGTACTTC.

This rearrangement joins TRBV6-4 to TRBJ2-3, with no clear D. V was trimmed by 3 bases and J by 2 bases, leaving 9 bases between them. This CDR3 spans 14 amino acids. From germline, CDR1 is MRHNA and CDR2 SNTAGT. CDR3 nucleotides: TGTGCCAGCAGTGAAAATCTAAACACAGATACGCAGTATTTT. This gives the protein CASSENLNTDTQYF.

This clone was recorded only once. This chain links TRBV7-2 with TRBJ2-7; 11 nucleotides line up with TRBD2. V lost 4 bases, J lost 4 bases, and 9 bases stayed unmatched. The CDR3 has 16 residues. CDR1 is SGHTA, CDR2 FQGNSA, per germline. In nucleotides, the CDR3 is TGTGCCAGCAGCTCCTCGACTAGCGGGATCTCTTACGAGCAGTACTTC. Protein product: CASSSSTSGISYEQYF. The whole variable domain, filled in from reference TRBV7-2 and TRBJ2-7, reads GAGVSQSPSNKVTEKGKDVELRCDPISGHTALYWYRQSLGQGLEFLIYFQGNSAPDKSGLPSDRFSAERTGGSVSTLTIQRTQQEDSAVYLCASSSSTSGISYEQYFGPGTRLTVT.

The CDR3: CASVSSNQPQHF. The CDR3 bases are TGTGCCAGCGTATCCAGCAATCAGCCCCAGCATTTT. V usage is TRBV28 and J usage is TRBJ1-5, with D unresolved. Trimming took 8 bases from V and 1 from J, leaving 6 bases between them. The CDR3 spans 12 residues. The germline V gene has CDR1 MDHEN and CDR2 SYDVKM.

The gene calls are TRBV6-5 and TRBJ1-1, with D hard to call. CDR3 length equals 11 residues. V was trimmed by 7 bases and J by 4 bases, leaving 7 bases between them. Germline assignment: CDR1 MNHEY and CDR2 SVGAGI. CDR3 nucleotides: TGTGCCAGCATCTCCGTCACTGAAGCTTTCTTT. Protein: CASISVTEAFF.

The gene calls are TRBV6-6 and TRBJ2-7; 7 bases map to TRBD1. The CDR3 length is 12 residues. CDR1 is MNHNY and CDR2 is SVGAGI in the germline V gene (reference sequence). The junction had 2 bases not matched to a gene; V was cut back by 5 bases and J by 4 bases. The CDR3 region has the DNA TGTGCCAGCAGTAGACAGGGTTACGAGCAGTACTTC. It yields the protein CASSRQGYEQYF.

V is TRBV3-1 (or the pseudogene TRBV3-2) and J is TRBJ2-1; 7 nucleotides align to TRBD2. The germline gives CDR1 LGHDT, CDR2 YNNKEL (reference sequence). The CDR3 has 16 amino acids. Unmatched junction bases numbered 13, after V lost 3 bases and J lost 8 bases. The CDR3 loop reads CASSQLATGGSDEQFF. DNA of the CDR3: TGTGCCAGCAGCCAGCTTGCGACGGGAGGATCGGATGAGCAGTTCTTC.

The chain combines TRBV19 with TRBJ2-5; D is ambiguous. V gave up 5 bases and J gave up 0 bases, with 10 bases separating them. This CDR3 spans 14 amino acids. Germline CDR1 and CDR2: LNHDA and SQIVND (reference sequence). CDR3 nucleotides: TGTGCCAGTAGTGACAACGAGTACCAAGAGACCCAGTACTTC. Translated: CASSDNEYQETQYF.

This clone was detected only once. The chain employs TRBV19 and TRBJ2-3, with D uncertain. Trimming removed 5 bases at V and 8 bases at J, with 14 bases between. CDR3 length: 13 residues. The V gene's germline CDR1 is LNHDA and CDR2 SQIVND (reference sequence). Here the CDR3 DNA reads TGTGCCAGTAGTCCCCGACAACGTGGTACGCAGTATTTT. Its protein is CASSPRQRGTQYF.